This entry features one T cell receptor beta chain sequence. This clonotype was recorded at least ten times. Its antigen specificity is not known. No qualities accompany the bases; no much larger clone lies one base away. CDR1 is given as SEHNR and CDR2 as FQNEAQ, both from the germline V gene (reference sequence). The CDR3 has 12 amino acids, counting the end cysteine and phenylalanine. The sequence is cut down to CDR3 DNA, 36 bases in frame from base 1. V is cut back by 8 bases and J by 4 bases, with 3 bases in the junction unmatched. The data belong to a study of low-dose radiotherapy and immunotherapy resistance in tumors (dated by TCRdb to 2022 to 2024). At the level of the whole study: Cohort 1 received 0.5 Gy per fraction every 2 weeks, with a prescribed total PTV dose of 6.5 Gy. In Cohort 2, 1 Gy per fraction was delivered every two weeks, for a total of 13 Gy over 26 weeks. Eight patients were included in the translational analysis: three from the first dose cohort and the first five from the second dose cohort. Every two weeks, patients got intravenous cyclophosphamide at 200 mg/m2, given one day ahead of each radiation and immunotherapy administration. Starting on cycle 1 day 1, patients took 300 mg of aspirin by mouth once a day for four cycles. Patients were given nivolumab as a 240 mg flat dose every two weeks and ipilimumab at 1 mg/kg every six weeks, with both drugs delivered intravenously. No randomization into treatment groups was done for the people taking part in the trial.

The sequencing machine was an Illumina HiSeq 2500. Superscript III and a set of TRAV- and TRBV-specific primers were used to synthesize first-strand cDNA, so that both TCRalpha and TCRbeta chains were covered. An approximately 19-cycle PCR with Phusion amplified the TCRs, pairing a constant-region primer with the adapter that was attached to the V primers. The MessageAmp II aRNA Amplification Kit was used to amplify the isolated mRNA, with in vitro transcription run for less than 20 hours at 37 degrees C. The Dynabeads mRNA DIRECT Purification Kit was used to isolate mRNA for TCR sequencing. A second approximately 25-cycle Phusion PCR added indexed Illumina adapters, and products were purified with AMPure XP beads. On the authors' methods: Using custom Perl scripts, TCR sequences encoding the same protein were pooled, out-of-frame sequences were removed, and the abundance of each clonotype was computed. Any TCR sequence backed by just one read was left out of the analysis. Shannon entropy, Gini index, clonality, richness, and the frequency of TCRs shared between repertoires were included as repertoire metrics. TCRdb reworked the public reads: Q25 trimming with fastp, MiXCR clone assembly, productive beta chains retained. Every entry covers one CDR3 protein and lists the most common genes and DNA from its rows. TCRdb, not the original authors, processed these V and J calls. Present in this sample are some 94,000 distinct CDR3 sequences, approximately 22% of which were seen just once. In total, the top ten clones hold about 13% of the sample.

The intended sense of this specimen's time point label: after trial treatment. The treatment or condition tag for this specimen amounts to: LDRT plus nivolumab, ipilimumab, low-dose cyclophosphamide and aspirin (RACIN trial). The donors took part in RACIN, a single-arm, phase I, dose-escalation trial that combined nivolumab, ipilimumab, aspirin, low-dose cyclophosphamide and low-dose radiotherapy. Patients with advanced, TIL-negative solid tumors were considered eligible. Here the chain combines TRBV7-9 and TRBJ1-2; 8 of the junction bases match TRBD1. The input for sequencing was PBMCs, taken after low-dose radiotherapy plus immunotherapy. This receptor was taken from a female donor with ovarian cancer. Here is the DNA: TGTGCCAGCCAGGGGGCTGGCTATGGCTACACCTTC. Its protein reads: CASQGAGYGYTF. Where the CDR3 stops, the reference TRBV7-9 and TRBJ1-2 genes take over; the full variable domain is DTGVSQNPRHKITKRGQNVTFRCDPISEHNRLYWYRQTLGQGPEFLTYFQNEAQLEKSRLLSDRFSAERPKGSFSTLEIQRTEQGDSAMYLCASQGAGYGYTFGSGTRLTVV.